The clone carrying this TCR beta chain was picked up a small number of times. The data were obtained in a study of blood T cell repertoires in COVID-19. About the research overall: Sites across the United States, Italy and Spain contributed samples from acute and convalescent COVID-19.

Using immunoSEQ multiplex PCR, the repertoire was profiled, and TCRdb retains in-frame clones only, with some absent. The sample yields 100,000 to 150,000 clones, around nine tenths seen once. The CDR3 has 18 residues. The V end was cut by 0 bases, the J end by 0 bases, with 17 bases between. The germline V gene encodes CDR1 SGHVS and CDR2 FQNEAQ. Cohort 3 donors counted as recovered after two negative PCRs, clearance, or resolved symptoms. The TCR was taken from a woman aged 50 to 60 who had recovered from COVID-19. Sequenced material: PBMCs or T cells enriched from blood (not recorded which). The V gene is TRBV7-8, the J gene TRBJ1-1; D possibly corresponds to TRBD1 (5 bases). CDR3: CASSLAGGVLIMNTEAFF. The DNA of the CDR3 is TGTGCCAGCAGCTTAGCCGGAGGGGTCTTAATTATGAACACTGAAGCTTTCTTT.